These 31 T cell receptor beta chains were sequenced from one sample in a study of cytomegalovirus exposure and HLA in healthy donors (dated by TCRdb to 2017 to 2019). Library preparation used the immunoSEQ multiplex PCR assay. For the multiplex PCR, a mixture combining 60 forward primers for TCR Vbeta segments and 13 reverse primers for TCR Jbeta segments was used. TCRdb's version of the immuneACCESS table is confined to in-frame rearrangements and falls short of the full clone set. An unresolved V gene accounts for under half of the shortfall where checked; the remainder is of unknown origin. The sample's own table lists approximately 150,000 clones. Jointly, the top ten make up 0.9% to 1% of the sample. Input material: PBMCs. The receptors were sampled from a male donor in good health and CMV-seronegative.

The V and J genes are TRBV7-9 and TRBJ1-1, with 7 bases identical to TRBD1. The ends lost 2 bases at V and 1 base at J; junction bases unmatched: 4. Germline assignment: CDR1 SEHNR and CDR2 FQNEAQ (reference sequence). The CDR3 loop spans 15 amino acids. The CDR3 bases are TGTGCCAGCAGCTTAACTCAGGGGGAGAACACTGAAGCTTTCTTT. Its translation: CASSLTQGENTEAFF.

This sequence joins TRBV12-5 and TRBJ1-1; no clear D. V was trimmed by 1 base and J by 0 bases, leaving 3 bases between them. Germline V gene data show CDR1 as LGHNT and CDR2 as FRNRAP. CDR3 length equals 13 residues. The CDR3 is CASGLDMNTEAFF. In DNA, the CDR3 is TGTGCTAGTGGTTTGGACATGAACACTGAAGCTTTCTTT.

The chain carries TRBV7-9 and TRBJ2-1; a weak D match, TRBD2 (7 bases). Deletions cut 5 bases from V and 7 bases from J, with 15 bases between. The germline CDR1 and CDR2 sequences are SEHNR and FQNEAQ (reference sequence). This CDR3 spans 14 amino acids. CDR3 region: CASSQDGGLNEQFF. As DNA, the CDR3 is TGTGCCAGCAGCCAAGACGGGGGGCTGAATGAGCAGTTCTTC.

The rearrangement joins TRBV27 to TRBJ2-5; D possibly corresponds to TRBD1 (7 bases). Germline CDR1 and CDR2: MNHEY and SMNVEV (reference sequence). CDR3 length: 15 amino acids. V lost 5 bases and J lost 0, with 13 bases in between. Here the CDR3 reads CASSPRGTYQETQYF. CDR3 nucleotides: TGTGCCAGCAGTCCCAGGGGGACTTACCAAGAGACCCAGTACTTC.

This chain joins TRBV29-1 and TRBJ1-1; 8 nucleotides agree with TRBD1. V trimming: 4 bases; J trimming: 8 bases; junction bases outside the gene matches: 12. The germline CDR1 and CDR2 sequences are SQVTM and ANQGSEA. The CDR3 covers 14 residues. CDR3 nucleotide sequence: TGCAGCGTTGGACAGATGGGACAGGTTGTAGAAGCTTTCTTT. Translated, it gives CSVGQMGQVVEAFF.

The chain uses TRBV29-1 and TRBJ1-4; possible D gene TRBD1, 5 bases. Per the germline V gene, CDR1 is SQVTM and CDR2 is ANQGSEA. Trimming left V 3 bases short and J 8 bases short, with 16 bases between. There are 14 residues in the CDR3. The CDR3 nucleotides read TGCAGCGTTGAGGACCAGGGAGGTGGCGAAAAACTGTTTTTT. Amino acid sequence: CSVEDQGGGEKLFF.

The chain has TRBV18 and TRBJ1-5; D is uncertain. Germline V gene data show CDR1 as KGHSH and CDR2 as LQKENI. The length of the CDR3 is 15 residues. V lost 0 bases to trimming and J lost 6 bases, with 12 bases between them. Written as DNA, the CDR3 is TGTGCCAGCTCACCACCAGGGAATCGGGGTCAGCCCCAGCATTTT. Amino acids: CASSPPGNRGQPQHF. Looking up the rest from reference TRBV18 and TRBJ1-5 gives the full variable domain: NAGVMQNPRHLVRRRGQEARLRCSPMKGHSHVYWYRQLPEEGLKFMVYLQKENIIDESGMPKERFSAEFPKEGPSILRIQQVVRGDSAAYFCASSPPGNRGQPQHFGDGTRLSIL.

The genes are TRBV5-1 and TRBJ2-7; TRBD1 matches 9 bases. There are 14 residues in the CDR3. CDR1 and CDR2 (germline): SGHRS, YFSETQ. The J segment lost 3 bases and the V segment lost 4 bases, leaving 5 bases of the junction unmatched. The CDR3 sequence is CASSHPGQGYEQYF. The DNA for the CDR3 is TGCGCCAGCAGCCATCCGGGACAGGGCTACGAGCAGTACTTC.

This chain uses TRBV19 with TRBJ2-3, with 9 bases identical to TRBD1. The V segment lost 2 bases and the J segment 6 bases; nucleotides outside the gene matches: 6. The CDR3 spans 15 residues. Germline values: CDR1 LNHDA, CDR2 SQIVND (reference sequence). Here the CDR3 DNA reads TGTGCCAGTAGTATAAACAGGGGGCTGTCGGATACGCAGTATTTT. Translated, it gives CASSINRGLSDTQYF.

The CDR3 nucleotides are TGTGCCAGCACCTCAAACTTCTACGAGCAGTACTTC. This sequence encodes CASTSNFYEQYF. This chain links TRBV7-9 with TRBJ2-7; D unclear. This CDR3 contains 12 residues. The V and J ends lost 7 bases and 3 bases respectively, with 10 bases between them. Looked up from germline, CDR1 is SEHNR and CDR2 is FQNEAQ (reference sequence).

V usage is TRBV9 and J usage is TRBJ2-5, with D uncertain. This CDR3 is 12 amino acids long. Per the germline V gene, CDR1 is SGDLS and CDR2 is YYNGEE. V lost 2 bases and J 7 bases, leaving 9 bases between the germline ends. CDR3 protein: CASSVNGATQYF. CDR3 coding DNA: TGTGCCAGCAGCGTTAACGGAGCGACCCAGTACTTC.

The chain joins TRBV7-9 to TRBJ2-1, with 13 nucleotides matching TRBD2. The CDR3 extends over 17 amino acids. CDR1 is SEHNR, CDR2 FQNEAQ, per germline (reference sequence). V dropped 4 bases and J dropped 4; count of bases not matched to a gene: 7. The CDR3 DNA sequence: TGTGCCAGCAGCTACCGACTACTAGCGGGAGGGTACAATGAGCAGTTCTTC. Residues: CASSYRLLAGGYNEQFF. The entire variable domain, with the rest obtained from reference TRBV7-9 and TRBJ2-1, is as follows: DTGVSQNPRHKITKRGQNVTFRCDPISEHNRLYWYRQTLGQGPEFLTYFQNEAQLEKSRLLSDRFSAERPKGSFSTLEIQRTEQGDSAMYLCASSYRLLAGGYNEQFFGPGTRLTVL.

The genes are TRBV11-2 and TRBJ2-3; D unresolved. This CDR3 comprises 17 residues. The ends were cut back, 1 base at V and 4 bases at J, with 18 bases in the middle. The germline V gene encodes CDR1 SGHAT and CDR2 FQNNGV. The CDR3 DNA reads TGTGCCAGCAGCTTAGGGCACGCGAGCCGGGTCTCAGATACGCAGTATTTT. Protein sequence: CASSLGHASRVSDTQYF.

This chain links TRBV6-6 with TRBJ2-1; 11 bases are a match to TRBD2. Trimming cost V 5 bases and J 5 bases; bases outside gene matches: 5. Germline V gene lookup returns CDR1 MNHNY and CDR2 SVGAGI (reference sequence). The CDR3 runs 15 residues. The CDR3 here is CASSRTGLADNEQFF. CDR3 in DNA: TGTGCCAGCAGTCGAACGGGACTAGCGGACAATGAGCAGTTCTTC.

The chain carries TRBV6-6 and TRBJ2-1; D may be TRBD1 (7 bases). The V end lost 11 bases, the J end lost 2 bases, and 13 bases lay between the germline ends. This CDR3 has 13 residues. Germline V gene sequence: CDR1 MNHNY, CDR2 SVGAGI (reference sequence). The CDR3 loop is CAGRDSAYNEQFF. The DNA of the CDR3 is TGTGCCGGGCGGGACAGCGCCTACAATGAGCAGTTCTTC.

The J gene is TRBJ1-6, the V gene TRBV7-5; the table calls TRBD1, which could not be checked here. TRBV7-5 is deemed a pseudogene. The CDR3 extends over 15 amino acids. DNA for the CDR3: TGTGCCAGAAGCTTAGGGTCACAGGGTGATTCACCCCTCCACTTT. It translates to CARSLGSQGDSPLHF.

The V gene is TRBV18, the J gene TRBJ1-2; D ambiguous. The CDR3 runs to 13 residues. In germline, CDR1 is KGHSH, CDR2 LQKENI. Trimming cost V 3 bases and J 8 bases, with 13 bases left between them. The CDR3 sequence: CASSPREAKGYTF. CDR3 coding DNA: TGTGCCAGCTCACCCCGGGAGGCGAAAGGCTACACCTTC.

The CDR3 DNA sequence: TGTGCCATCAGTGAATTTCGGCAGGGCCCTTCCTACGAGCAGTACTTC. Translating gives CAISEFRQGPSYEQYF. This chain joins TRBV10-3 and TRBJ2-7; TRBD1 is a possible D gene (5 bases). CDR3 length: 16 amino acids. The germline V gene has CDR1 ENHRY and CDR2 SYGVKD. V was trimmed by 3 bases and J by 1 base, leaving 16 bases between them.

The chain carries TRBV6-5 and TRBJ2-6, with TRBD2 matching 7 bases. The V segment lost 4 bases and the J segment 2 bases; nucleotides outside the gene matches: 5. CDR1 and CDR2 from the germline V gene are MNHEY and SVGAGI. The CDR3 is 16 residues long. CDR3: CASSSLGGTGANVLTF. CDR3 DNA sequence: TGTGCCAGCAGTTCCCTCGGGGGGACTGGGGCCAACGTCCTGACTTTC.

The genes are TRBV9 and TRBJ1-1; TRBD1 might be the D (5 bases). Trimming pared 3 bases from V and 1 base from J, leaving 16 bases between. CDR1 is SGDLS and CDR2 is YYNGEE in the germline V gene. The CDR3 spans 16 residues. The CDR3 region is CASSGLTGTENTEAFF. As DNA, the CDR3 is TGTGCCAGCAGCGGGCTCACCGGGACTGAGAACACTGAAGCTTTCTTT.

J is TRBJ1-5 and V is TRBV9; tentatively, D is TRBD1 (6 bases). This CDR3 region has 15 residues. CDR1 is SGDLS, CDR2 YYNGEE, per germline. Trimming left V 0 bases short and J 9 bases short, with 16 bases between. The CDR3 DNA reads as TGTGCCAGCAGCGTAGAACAGGGTATCGTGCGGCCCCAGCATTTT. Protein: CASSVEQGIVRPQHF.

The chain carries TRBV5-5 and TRBJ2-7; D is possibly TRBD2 (6 bases). CDR3 length: 16 residues. The germline CDR1 and CDR2 sequences are SGHKS and YYEKEE (reference sequence). V dropped 4 bases and J dropped 5 bases, with 22 bases sitting between them. The chain's CDR3 is CASSGASGGKGNEQYF. In DNA, the CDR3 is TGTGCCAGCAGCGGCGCCTCTGGGGGGAAAGGAAACGAGCAGTACTTC. Complete variable domain (other parts from reference TRBV5-5 and TRBJ2-7): DAGVTQSPTHLIKTRGQQVTLRCSPISGHKSVSWYQQVLGQGPQFIFQYYEKEERGRGNFPDRFSARQFPNYSSELNVNALLLGDSALYLCASSGASGGKGNEQYFGPGTRLTVT.

The chain is built from TRBV4-3 and TRBJ2-1; 8 nucleotides line up with TRBD2. With 0 bases clipped from V and 3 bases from J, the junction kept 7 bases outside the gene matches. The CDR3 spans 17 residues. Per germline, CDR1 LGHNA and CDR2 YSLEER. CDR3 in amino acids: CASSQDGRGGNYNEQFF. The CDR3 DNA sequence: TGCGCCAGCAGCCAAGATGGTCGGGGGGGCAACTACAATGAGCAGTTCTTC.

The chain is built from TRBV19 and TRBJ2-7; 7 bases align to TRBD1. This CDR3 has 13 residues. The V gene end was trimmed by 6 bases and the J gene end by 4 bases; junction bases not matched to a gene: 6. Germline assignment: CDR1 LNHDA and CDR2 SQIVND (reference sequence). The CDR3 loop reads CASSRTGVYEQYF. As DNA, the CDR3 is TGTGCCAGTAGCCGCACAGGGGTATACGAGCAGTACTTC.

The J gene is TRBJ1-1, the V gene TRBV15; D is unclear. Per the germline V gene, CDR1 is LNHNV and CDR2 is YYDKDF (reference sequence). The CDR3 has 14 amino acids. Trimming left V 1 base short and J 0 bases short, with 6 bases between. In DNA form, the CDR3 reads TGTGCCACCAGCAGAGTATCCTTGAACACTGAAGCTTTCTTT. This sequence encodes CATSRVSLNTEAFF.

This chain connects TRBV6-6 to TRBJ2-7; 8 bases line up with TRBD1. Germline V gives CDR1 MNHNY, CDR2 SVGAGI (reference sequence). With 10 bases clipped from V and 2 bases from J, the junction kept 7 bases outside the gene matches. This CDR3 spans 13 amino acids. CDR3 DNA: TGTGCCATTACGCCGGGACAGGCCTACGAGCAGTACTTC. Translation gives CAITPGQAYEQYF.

V is TRBV7-9 and J is TRBJ1-1, with D possibly TRBD1 on 6 matching bases. This CDR3 has 12 amino acids. Trimming pared 8 bases from V and 2 bases from J, leaving 9 bases between. CDR1 is SEHNR and CDR2 is FQNEAQ in the germline V gene (reference sequence). CDR3 in amino acids: CASWGRNTEAFF. The CDR3 DNA reads TGTGCCAGCTGGGGGCGCAACACTGAAGCTTTCTTT. Using reference TRBV7-9 and TRBJ1-1 for the parts outside the CDR3, the full variable domain is DTGVSQNPRHKITKRGQNVTFRCDPISEHNRLYWYRQTLGQGPEFLTYFQNEAQLEKSRLLSDRFSAERPKGSFSTLEIQRTEQGDSAMYLCASWGRNTEAFFGQGTRLTVV.

This sequence joins TRBV11-2 and TRBJ2-6, with D possibly matching TRBD1 (7 bases). Germline lookup yields CDR1 SGHAT and CDR2 FQNNGV. This CDR3 has 18 amino acids. Between the trimmed V and J ends, which lost 3 bases and 2 bases, there was a span of 17 bases. The CDR3 loop reads CASSFRAGGSTGANVLTF. The CDR3 coding sequence is TGTGCCAGCAGCTTCCGGGCAGGGGGGTCTACTGGGGCCAACGTCCTGACTTTC.

The genes are TRBV5-1 and TRBJ2-6, with D tentatively TRBD1 (6 bases). Trimming shortened V by 1 base and J by 0 bases, and 14 bases separated the two germline ends. CDR1 is SGHRS and CDR2 is YFSETQ in the germline V gene. The CDR3 consists of 18 residues. The CDR3 loop reads CASSLSAGEYSGANVLTF. CDR3 sequence (DNA): TGCGCCAGCAGCTTGTCGGCAGGGGAGTACTCTGGGGCCAACGTCCTGACTTTC.

This chain connects TRBV18 to TRBJ1-1, with 7 nucleotides matching TRBD1. The trim removed 3 bases at V and 0 bases at J, leaving 4 bases unmatched. From germline, CDR1 is KGHSH and CDR2 LQKENI. The CDR3 has 15 residues. The CDR3 region is CASSPTGTVNTEAFF. The CDR3 DNA reads as TGTGCCAGCTCACCGACAGGGACGGTGAACACTGAAGCTTTCTTT.

The V and J genes are TRBV19 and TRBJ1-5; D is undetermined. Germline loops: CDR1 LNHDA, CDR2 SQIVND (reference sequence). The CDR3 extends over 15 amino acids. V was pared by 7 bases and J by 4 bases, with 17 bases between. This CDR3 reads CASTPTAALNQPQHF. DNA of the CDR3: TGTGCCAGTACCCCGACCGCGGCACTAAATCAGCCCCAGCATTTT.